This T cell receptor (beta chain) was identified in a study of regulatory T cells in long-lasting Graves disease. Construction of TCR beta libraries relied on iRepertoire HTBI primers and on Arm-PCR targeting CDR3 regions. TCRdb called the multiplex PCR reads again in MiXCR, with one record for every CDR3 protein. The table lists 400,000 to 500,000 distinct CDR3 sequences, 13% to 15% of them singletons, with roughly a sixth in the top ten. This clonotype was seen at least ten times. No antigen is known for it. One end of the junction does not line up with germline, which may come from a read error. The length of the CDR3 is 15 residues. Germline CDR1 SGHKS, CDR2 YYEKEE (reference sequence). The time point here: newly diagnosed GD, antithyroid drugs for less than 3 months. Generation of the TCR library employed RNA extracted from PBMCs. Study-wide findings and caveats: Authors noted too few samples as a limitation.

This sample was shared with a second study, whose subject was T cells in Graves' hyperthyroidism and ophthalmopathy. This second study says: For Graves' hyperthyroidism to be stable, ophthalmopathy could not progress within 18 months. Blood samples included most of the expanded thyroid clonotypes exceeding 0.001.

Sequences were derived from peripheral blood mononuclear cells (PBMCs), sampled at new diagnosis, from a patient treated with antithyroid drugs. The V call is TRBV5-5, the J call TRBJ1-1; D is unresolved. This clonotype was obtained from a woman aged 45-65 years with Graves disease. The DNA for the CDR3 is TGCGCCAGCAGCCTCGGATACGGGAGTCCCACTGAAGCTTTCTTT. Amino acids: CASSLGYGSPTEAFF.